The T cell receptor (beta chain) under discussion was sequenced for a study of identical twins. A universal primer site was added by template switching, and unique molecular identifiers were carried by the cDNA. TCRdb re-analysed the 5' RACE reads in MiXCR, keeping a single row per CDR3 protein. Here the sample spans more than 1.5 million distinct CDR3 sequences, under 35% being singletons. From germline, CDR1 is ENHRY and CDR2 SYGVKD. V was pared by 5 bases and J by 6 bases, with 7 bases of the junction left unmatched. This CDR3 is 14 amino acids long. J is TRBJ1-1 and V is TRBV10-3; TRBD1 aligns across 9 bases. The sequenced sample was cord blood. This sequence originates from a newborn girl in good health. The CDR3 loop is CAISKGQGGSEAFF. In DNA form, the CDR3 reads TGTGCCATCAGTAAGGGACAGGGCGGTTCTGAAGCTTTCTTT.